The clone carrying this T cell receptor (beta chain) was found a few times. The data were obtained in a study of blood T cell repertoires in COVID-19. The table came from immunoSEQ multiplex PCR; TCRdb's copy has only in-frame clones and leaves some out. The table shows 45,000 to 55,000 clones, with 86% occurring only once. The clonotype originates from an elderly woman with acute or convalescent COVID-19. Sequences were obtained from peripheral blood.

The CDR3 sequence is CASSYRAGNTIYF. Written as DNA, the CDR3 is TGTGCCAGCAGCTACAGGGCTGGAAACACCATATATTTT. The V gene is TRBV7-2, the J gene TRBJ1-3; D possibly corresponds to TRBD1 (6 bases). V lost 4 bases to trimming and J lost 2 bases, with 6 bases between them. This CDR3 comprises 13 residues. The germline V gene has CDR1 SGHTA and CDR2 FQGNSA.